The 23 T cell receptor beta chains below all came from one sample that was sequenced in a study of beta chain features in type 1 diabetes. Expressed TCRB transcripts got sequenced, as all isolated RNA was reverse transcribed. Assay used: immunoSEQ multiplex PCR; TCRdb lists only in-frame clones, some missing. Among roughly 230,000 clones listed, 7.5% to 10% were seen once. The specimen sequenced was naive CD4+ T cells from blood. The receptor set was obtained from a woman between 18 and 29 years old in good health.

In its sample, this clone was seen a few times. Here the CDR3 reads CASSPTGRTQETQYF. The DNA of the CDR3 is TGTGCCAGCAGTCCGACAGGGAGGACCCAAGAGACCCAGTACTTC. The chain couples TRBV27 to TRBJ2-5, with D maybe TRBD1 (7 bases). V lost 5 bases, J lost 1 base, and 14 bases lay in between. Per germline, CDR1 MNHEY and CDR2 SMNVEV (reference sequence). CDR3 length equals 15 residues.

CDR3 loop: CATASGGYEQYF. The DNA of the CDR3 is TGTGCCACCGCCTCGGGGGGATACGAGCAGTACTTC. The chain uses TRBV6-1 and TRBJ2-7; 7 bases fit TRBD2. J lost 4 bases, V lost 10 bases, and 7 bases had no gene match. Germline V lookup: CDR1 MNHNS, CDR2 SASEGT. The CDR3 loop spans 12 amino acids.

This clone was seen more than once but under ten times. J is TRBJ1-1 and V is TRBV6-5; the match to TRBD1 covers 10 bases. J gave up 5 bases and V 6 bases, and 9 bases lay outside the gene matches. The CDR3 loop spans 15 amino acids. CDR1 and CDR2 from the germline V gene are MNHEY and SVGAGI. This chain's CDR3 is CASSRFGDRGTEAFF. The CDR3, as DNA: TGTGCCAGCAGCCGCTTTGGGGACAGGGGAACTGAAGCTTTCTTT.

This chain uses TRBV30 with TRBJ2-2; TRBD1 might be the D (6 bases). Deletions cut 3 bases from V and 5 bases from J, with 7 bases between. There are 12 residues in the CDR3. Per the germline V gene, CDR1 is GTSNPN and CDR2 is SVGIG (reference sequence). As DNA, the CDR3 is TGTGCCTGGAGCAGGGGTACCGGGGAGCTGTTTTTT. Translating it yields CAWSRGTGELFF.

The chain carries TRBV11-2 and TRBJ2-3; no reliable D call. Germline loops: CDR1 SGHAT, CDR2 FQNNGV. Between the trimmed V and J ends, which lost 5 bases and 0 bases, there was a span of 9 bases. The CDR3 totals 14 residues. The CDR3 region is CASSVSASTDTQYF. CDR3 sequence (DNA): TGTGCCAGCAGCGTCAGCGCTAGCACAGATACGCAGTATTTT.

This clone was detected only a few times. The chain combines TRBV19 with TRBJ1-2; D is uncertain. The V end was cut by 0 bases, the J end by 2 bases, with 4 bases between. Germline assignment: CDR1 LNHDA and CDR2 SQIVND (reference sequence). CDR3 length: 13 amino acids. CDR3 loop: CASSIDLNYGYTF. The DNA of the CDR3 is TGTGCCAGTAGTATAGATCTGAACTATGGCTACACCTTC.

This clone showed up just a few times. The chain joins TRBV5-1 to TRBJ1-2, with TRBD1 matching 7 bases. The CDR3 extends over 13 amino acids. The J segment lost 8 bases and the V segment lost 4 bases, leaving 8 bases of the junction unmatched. Germline V gene data show CDR1 as SGHRS and CDR2 as YFSETQ. Here the CDR3 reads CASSGTGAGGYTF. The CDR3 coding sequence is TGCGCCAGCAGCGGTACAGGGGCTGGAGGCTACACCTTC.

This clone appeared a few times. V is TRBV30 and J is TRBJ1-4; TRBD1 matches 8 bases. This CDR3 is built from 14 residues. Germline trimming cut 0 bases from V and 6 bases from J; bases unmatched to any gene: 3. Germline CDR1 is GTSNPN and CDR2 is SVGIG (reference sequence). For the CDR3, the DNA is TGTGCCTGGAGTGTCGACAGGGGTTATGAAAAACTGTTTTTT. Its protein is CAWSVDRGYEKLFF.

The gene calls are TRBV5-6 and TRBJ2-5, with no clear D. V was pared by 4 bases and J by 2 bases, with 6 bases between. The germline V gene encodes CDR1 SGHDT and CDR2 YYEEEE. The CDR3 totals 12 residues. As DNA, the CDR3 is TGTGCCAGCAGCAGAGTACAAGAGACCCAGTACTTC. This gives the protein CASSRVQETQYF. Complete variable domain (other parts from reference TRBV5-6 and TRBJ2-5): DAGVTQSPTHLIKTRGQQVTLRCSPKSGHDTVSWYQQALGQGPQFIFQYYEEEERQRGNFPDRFSGHQFPNYSSELNVNALLLGDSALYLCASSRVQETQYFGPGTRLLVL.

There are a few counts of this clone. The chain joins TRBV4-1 to TRBJ2-4; D is perhaps TRBD1 (6 bases). CDR1 is MGHRA, CDR2 YSYEKL, per germline. The CDR3 has 21 residues. Between the trimmed V and J ends, which lost 1 base and 3 bases, there was a span of 28 bases. DNA for the CDR3: TGCGCCAGCAGCCAAGCAATTTGGCAGGGGCTCAGCGGACCTTACAAAAACATTCAGTACTTC. This codes for CASSQAIWQGLSGPYKNIQYF.

This clone was counted a few times. The junction does not match germline at one end; this may be a read error. The rearrangement joins TRBV2 to TRBJ2-7, with 9 positions matching TRBD1. This CDR3 is 15 amino acids long. Per the germline V gene, CDR1 is SNHLY and CDR2 is FYNNEI. CDR3 DNA sequence: TGTGCCAGCAGGCCCGGGACAGGGTCTTCGGGCACTAGAGACTTC. The encoded protein is CASRPGTGSSGTRDF.

This clone appeared many times. The J gene is TRBJ2-1, the V gene TRBV29-1; 9 bases match TRBD1. The length of the CDR3 is 13 residues. Germline CDR1 reads SQVTM; CDR2 reads ANQGSEA. V was pared by 7 bases and J by 7 bases, with 8 bases of the junction left unmatched. The chain's CDR3 is CSDGTGKQNEQFF. CDR3 coding DNA: TGCAGCGACGGGACAGGGAAACAAAATGAGCAGTTCTTC.

This clone was recorded a few times. This chain links TRBV7-9 with TRBJ2-3, with 7 bases aligning to TRBD2. After removal of 7 bases from V and 3 bases from J, the junction contained 7 bases not matched to a gene. In germline, CDR1 is SEHNR, CDR2 FQNEAQ (reference sequence). The CDR3 loop spans 14 amino acids. As DNA, the CDR3 is TGTGCCAGCATGGGACTACTCCGAACAGATACGCAGTATTTT. Amino acid sequence: CASMGLLRTDTQYF.

This clone came up a few times. Other DNA variants within this sample encode the same CDR3. The chain has TRBV30 and TRBJ2-7; D not certain. The V gene's germline CDR1 is GTSNPN and CDR2 SVGIG (reference sequence). The ends were cut back, 4 bases at V and 6 bases at J, with 16 bases in the middle. This CDR3 contains 13 residues. The CDR3 region has the DNA TGTGCCTGGACCCCAACTGGGTCGGGCGAGCAGTACTTC. Encoded protein: CAWTPTGSGEQYF.

This clone was seen a few times. J is TRBJ1-2 and V is TRBV11-2; D possibly corresponds to TRBD1 (5 bases). Looked up from germline, CDR1 is SGHAT and CDR2 is FQNNGV. Deletions cut 0 bases from V and 7 bases from J, with 12 bases between. The CDR3 consists of 14 residues. This CDR3 is CASSLDPRAGGYTF. CDR3 sequence (DNA): TGTGCCAGCAGCTTAGATCCCAGGGCCGGTGGCTACACCTTC. Supplemented by reference TRBV11-2 and TRBJ1-2, the full variable domain reads EAGVAQSPRYKIIEKRQSVAFWCNPISGHATLYWYQQILGQGPKLLIQFQNNGVVDDSQLPKDRFSAERLKGVDSTLKIQPAKLEDSAVYLCASSLDPRAGGYTFGSGTRLTVV.

This clone turned up a few times. V and J are TRBV29-1 and TRBJ1-2; D perhaps matches TRBD1 (6 bases). The germline V gene encodes CDR1 SQVTM and CDR2 ANQGSEA. The CDR3 runs 14 residues. V lost 4 bases and J 7 bases, leaving 19 bases between the germline ends. Here the CDR3 DNA reads TGCAGCGTTGCAGTACGGGACACCTTGGGTGGCTACACCTTC. Translating gives CSVAVRDTLGGYTF.

This clone showed up just a few times. The chain carries TRBV2 and TRBJ1-2; D remains unclear. Trimming took off 3 bases at V and 6 bases at J, with 14 bases between the two ends. The CDR3 consists of 14 residues. CDR1 and CDR2 from the germline V gene are SNHLY and FYNNEI. CDR3 residues: CASSEPTIADGYTF. The CDR3 bases are TGTGCCAGCAGTGAGCCGACAATCGCAGATGGCTACACCTTC. The full variable domain, with the rest looked up from reference TRBV2 and TRBJ1-2, is EPEVTQTPSHQVTQMGQEVILRCVPISNHLYFYWYRQILGQKVEFLVSFYNNEISEKSEIFDDQFSVERPDGSNFTLKIRSTKLEDSAMYFCASSEPTIADGYTFGSGTRLTVV.

The rearrangement links TRBV19 to TRBJ1-2; a possible D gene is TRBD1 (6 bases). CDR1 is LNHDA and CDR2 is SQIVND in the germline V gene (reference sequence). The CDR3 totals 15 residues. The V gene lost 3 bases and the J gene lost 4 bases, with 15 bases spanning the gap. The CDR3 is CASSISGAYGYGYTF. In DNA form, the CDR3 reads TGTGCCAGTAGTATCTCAGGGGCTTATGGCTATGGCTACACCTTC. The full variable domain, in which reference TRBV19 and TRBJ1-2 provide the parts outside the CDR3, is DGGITQSPKYLFRKEGQNVTLSCEQNLNHDAMYWYRQDPGQGLRLIYYSQIVNDFQKGDIAEGYSVSREKKESFPLTVTSAQKNPTAFYLCASSISGAYGYGYTFGSGTRLTVV.

This clone turned up a few times. This chain joins TRBV4-2 and TRBJ2-2; D gene ambiguous. Germline V lookup: CDR1 LGHNA, CDR2 YNFKEQ. The germline V and J ends were trimmed by 4 bases and 5 bases, with 11 bases remaining between them. The CDR3 length is 14 residues. This CDR3 is CASSPPPGTGELFF. In nucleotides, the CDR3 is TGTGCCAGCAGCCCCCCACCCGGGACCGGGGAGCTGTTTTTT.

The sample holds a few counts of this clone. The CDR3 DNA reads as TGTGCCTGGAGTGTACTCGGAGCGGGAGAGACCCAGTACTTC. Its translation is CAWSVLGAGETQYF. The chain has TRBV30 and TRBJ2-5; a weak D match, TRBD2 (6 bases). CDR1 and CDR2 from the germline V gene are GTSNPN and SVGIG (reference sequence). This CDR3 has 14 amino acids. The V gene lost 0 bases and the J gene lost 4 bases, with 12 bases spanning the gap.

This chain uses TRBV19 with TRBJ1-1; 10 bases fit TRBD1. The V and J ends lost 11 bases and 6 bases, in that order; junction bases with no gene match: 9. CDR1 and CDR2 (germline): LNHDA, SQIVND (reference sequence). The CDR3 length is 13 residues. The CDR3 spells CAASLGQGAEAFF. The CDR3 nucleotides are TGTGCCGCCTCCTTAGGACAGGGGGCTGAAGCTTTCTTT. Full variable domain (missing parts from reference TRBV19 and TRBJ1-1): DGGITQSPKYLFRKEGQNVTLSCEQNLNHDAMYWYRQDPGQGLRLIYYSQIVNDFQKGDIAEGYSVSREKKESFPLTVTSAQKNPTAFYLCAASLGQGAEAFFGQGTRLTVV.

In this sample, this clone turned up a few times. The V gene is TRBV5-4, the J gene TRBJ2-3; the D is unclear. CDR3 size: 14 residues. Trimming left V 1 base short and J 6 bases short, with 12 bases between. CDR1 is SGHNT, CDR2 YYREEE, per germline (reference sequence). The CDR3 bases are TGTGCCAGCAGCTTGCCCACGTCTCAGGATACGCAGTATTTT. Its translation: CASSLPTSQDTQYF.

This rearrangement joins TRBV10-3 to TRBJ2-5; 11 positions match TRBD1. V lost 10 bases and J lost 5; bases outside the gene matches: 9. Germline V gene data show CDR1 as ENHRY and CDR2 as SYGVKD. The CDR3 covers 14 residues. This CDR3 reads CASSGTGGTETQYF. For the CDR3, the DNA is TGTGCCAGCTCCGGGACAGGGGGTACGGAGACCCAGTACTTC.